Presented here are 6 T cell receptor beta chains from one specimen sequenced in a study of blood T cell repertoires in COVID-19 (dated by TCRdb to the early 2020s). Library generation was performed with the immunoSEQ multiplex PCR assay. TCRdb stores this immuneACCESS table with in-frame sequences only. Part of the clones is absent; in the studies checked, under half of the shortfall reflects unresolved V genes, and no reason is known for the rest. Counted in this sample were 350,000 to 450,000 clones; around 84% of them appeared once. 3.5% to 4% of the sample is taken by the ten largest. Material: peripheral blood. Source of these receptors: a woman between 18 and 29 years old with acute or convalescent COVID-19.

This clone was observed a single time. V usage is TRBV5-1 and J usage is TRBJ2-7; 7 positions agree with TRBD2. J lost 4 bases, V lost 8 bases, and 12 bases had no gene match. Germline CDR1 SGHRS, CDR2 YFSETQ. CDR3 size: 14 residues. The CDR3 spells CASKPGLGLYEQYF. CDR3 nucleotides: TGCGCCAGTAAGCCAGGACTAGGGCTTTACGAGCAGTACTTC.

This clone came up a few times. This rearrangement joins TRBV6-2 or TRBV6-3 to TRBJ2-7; 8 nucleotides line up with TRBD1. The ends lost 0 bases at V and 2 bases at J; junction bases unmatched: 6. CDR1 and CDR2 from the germline V gene are MNHEY and SVGEGT. The CDR3 length is 16 residues. The CDR3 DNA is TGTGCCAGCAGTTACTCGGTTGAACAGGGGGCCTACGAGCAGTACTTC. This gives the protein CASSYSVEQGAYEQYF.

The rearrangement uses TRBV28 and TRBJ1-2; 8 positions agree with TRBD1. CDR1 is MDHEN and CDR2 is SYDVKM in the germline V gene. The CDR3 consists of 17 residues. V was clipped by 5 bases and J by 7 bases; unmatched bases: 18. The CDR3 nucleotides are TGTGCCAGCAGTCCTGGACAGGGTTACAGGGGAGCGCTTGGCTACACCTTC. This gives the protein CASSPGQGYRGALGYTF.

This rearrangement joins TRBV6-5 to TRBJ1-4; 10 positions match TRBD1. V shed 2 bases and J 11 bases; nucleotides not matched to a gene: 8. CDR3 length equals 15 residues. Germline V CDR1 and CDR2: MNHEY, SVGAGI. The CDR3 DNA reads TGTGCCAGCAGTTACGAGACAGGGGGCAAATCCAAACTGTTTTTT. It yields the protein CASSYETGGKSKLFF.

J is TRBJ1-1 and V is TRBV9; D is perhaps TRBD1 (6 bases). V shed 4 bases and J shed 1 base, with 17 bases lying between them. From germline, CDR1 is SGDLS and CDR2 YYNGEE. This CDR3 contains 16 residues. This CDR3 reads CASSSRPTGPNTEAFF. The DNA of the CDR3 is TGTGCCAGCAGCTCTCGACCGACAGGCCCGAACACTGAAGCTTTCTTT.

This sequence joins TRBV28 and TRBJ2-1, with TRBD2 matching 13 bases. The ends lost 4 bases at V and 8 bases at J; junction bases unmatched: 8. The CDR3 has 16 amino acids. Germline CDR1 is MDHEN and CDR2 is SYDVKM. CDR3: CASSSKLAGGRDEQFF. CDR3 nucleotide sequence: TGTGCCAGCAGTTCCAAACTAGCGGGAGGGAGGGATGAGCAGTTCTTC.